Following are 30 T cell receptor beta chains from one sample sequenced in a study of blood T cell repertoires in COVID-19. Using immunoSEQ multiplex PCR, the repertoire was profiled, and TCRdb retains in-frame clones only, with some absent. This table has about 670,000 clones, approximately 90% appearing once. Sequencing was done on a sample of peripheral blood. The receptors stem from a young woman with acute or convalescent COVID-19.

This sequence joins TRBV11-2 and TRBJ1-2; D is unresolved. The CDR3 covers 15 residues. The germline gives CDR1 SGHAT, CDR2 FQNNGV. V was pared by 6 bases and J by 0 bases, with 14 bases between. The CDR3 DNA is TGTGCCAGCAGTATTAGGCGGGATACTAACTATGGCTACACCTTC. Its protein is CASSIRRDTNYGYTF. Complete variable domain (other parts from reference TRBV11-2 and TRBJ1-2): EAGVAQSPRYKIIEKRQSVAFWCNPISGHATLYWYQQILGQGPKLLIQFQNNGVVDDSQLPKDRFSAERLKGVDSTLKIQPAKLEDSAVYLCASSIRRDTNYGYTFGSGTRLTVV.

This rearrangement joins TRBV27 to TRBJ1-2, with TRBD1 as a possible D gene (6 bases). V was shortened by 6 bases and J by 2 bases, with 13 bases between the two germline ends. This CDR3 region has 14 residues. Per germline, CDR1 MNHEY and CDR2 SMNVEV (reference sequence). The DNA of the CDR3 is TGTGCCAGCAGCCTCCGGGGGGCAAACTATGGCTACACCTTC. Its protein is CASSLRGANYGYTF.

V and J are TRBV4-2 and TRBJ2-2; 14 positions agree with TRBD2. J lost 4 bases, V lost 4 bases, and 8 bases had no gene match. This CDR3 comprises 18 residues. CDR1 is LGHNA, CDR2 YNFKEQ, per germline. DNA of the CDR3: TGTGCCAGCAGCCCGGGGACTAGCGGGGGCCCCCTCACCGGGGAGCTGTTTTTT. Translating it yields CASSPGTSGGPLTGELFF.

The V gene is TRBV18, the J gene TRBJ1-1, with D tentatively TRBD1 (5 bases). Germline values: CDR1 KGHSH, CDR2 LQKENI. The V end lost 3 bases, the J end lost 4 bases, and 18 bases lay between the germline ends. CDR3 size: 16 residues. The CDR3 coding sequence is TGTGCCAGCTCACCTAAGACGCCCAGGGTGGGCACTGAAGCTTTCTTT. Encoded protein: CASSPKTPRVGTEAFF.

The V and J genes are TRBV5-1 and TRBJ2-1, with 7 bases matching TRBD2. Germline lookup yields CDR1 SGHRS and CDR2 YFSETQ. Germline trimming cut 3 bases from V and 8 bases from J; bases unmatched to any gene: 8. The CDR3 length is 14 residues. In nucleotides, the CDR3 is TGCGCCAGCAGCTACCGGAGCGGGGTTTATGAGCAGTTCTTC. Translation: CASSYRSGVYEQFF. Variable domain in full (rest from reference TRBV5-1 and TRBJ2-1): KAGVTQTPRYLIKTRGQQVTLSCSPISGHRSVSWYQQTPGQGLQFLFEYFSETQRNKGNFPGRFSGRQFSNSRSEMNVSTLELGDSALYLCASSYRSGVYEQFFGPGTRLTVL.

The V call is TRBV5-1, the J call TRBJ1-2, with unresolved D. Germline values: CDR1 SGHRS, CDR2 YFSETQ. This CDR3 has 13 amino acids. V lost 0 bases and J lost 4, with 7 bases in between. The CDR3 bases are TGCGCCAGCAGCTTGGGCCGAGTCTATGGCTACACCTTC. This gives the protein CASSLGRVYGYTF.

This clone showed up just once. The genes are TRBV29-1 and TRBJ1-1; TRBD1 matches at 7 bases. V gave up 6 bases and J gave up 3 bases; unmatched junction bases: 10. Germline V CDR1 and CDR2: SQVTM, ANQGSEA. This CDR3 spans 14 amino acids. The CDR3 spells CSVQPGQLDTEAFF. Here the CDR3 DNA reads TGCAGCGTACAGCCGGGACAGCTGGACACTGAAGCTTTCTTT.

This chain links TRBV27 with TRBJ1-1; TRBD1 might be the D (5 bases). Trimming cost V 0 bases and J 4 bases, with 18 bases left between them. The CDR3 length is 17 residues. Germline V gene sequence: CDR1 MNHEY, CDR2 SMNVEV (reference sequence). DNA for the CDR3: TGTGCCAGCAGTTTATCGGGGGGAGAAGGACGGTTCACTGAAGCTTTCTTT. Protein: CASSLSGGEGRFTEAFF.

Here the CDR3 reads CASSSSSGTGHSPLHF. The CDR3, as DNA: TGTGCCAGTAGTTCTAGTTCGGGGACAGGGCATTCACCCCTCCACTTT. The rearrangement joins TRBV19 to TRBJ1-6; 9 positions match TRBD1. The CDR3 covers 16 residues. The junction had 10 bases not matched to a gene; V was cut back by 5 bases and J by 8 bases. Germline V CDR1 and CDR2: LNHDA, SQIVND (reference sequence).

The chain combines TRBV6-1 with TRBJ2-1; 7 bases map to TRBD1. The CDR3 length is 17 residues. Germline CDR1 MNHNS, CDR2 SASEGT. V gave up 4 bases and J gave up 1 base; unmatched junction bases: 10. This chain's CDR3 is CASSVQPDRISYNEQFF. The CDR3 DNA reads as TGTGCCAGCAGTGTGCAACCGGACAGGATTTCCTACAATGAGCAGTTCTTC.

The chain carries TRBV24-1 and TRBJ1-4; TRBD1 might be the D (5 bases). V lost 1 base, J lost 13 bases, and 9 bases lay in between. The CDR3 spans 12 residues. Germline V lookup: CDR1 KGHDR, CDR2 SFDVKD. The CDR3 coding sequence is TGTGCCACCAGTGATTTACGGGGGAGACTGTTTTTT. As protein: CATSDLRGRLFF.

V gene TRBV27 combines with J gene TRBJ1-6; 9 bases fit TRBD1. Germline loops: CDR1 MNHEY, CDR2 SMNVEV (reference sequence). The junction had 2 bases not matched to a gene; V was cut back by 6 bases and J by 8 bases. The CDR3 runs 13 residues. This CDR3 is CASSGTGYSPLHF. CDR3 DNA: TGTGCCAGCAGCGGGACAGGGTATTCACCCCTCCACTTT.

The chain combines TRBV24-1 with TRBJ1-4; no reliable D call. Between the trimmed V and J ends, which lost 4 bases and 5 bases, there was a span of 4 bases. Looked up from germline, CDR1 is KGHDR and CDR2 is SFDVKD. The CDR3 runs to 12 residues. The CDR3 DNA sequence: TGTGCCACCAGTGACAGGAATGAAAAACTGTTTTTT. Translating gives CATSDRNEKLFF.

The chain couples TRBV6-5 to TRBJ1-1; D is uncertain. This CDR3 has 14 amino acids. CDR1 MNHEY and CDR2 SVGAGI come from the germline V gene. V shed 2 bases and J shed 1 base, with 8 bases lying between them. CDR3 sequence (DNA): TGTGCCAGCAGTTACAGCCCTTCGAACACTGAAGCTTTCTTT. Its protein product is CASSYSPSNTEAFF.

This rearrangement joins TRBV7-9 to TRBJ1-2; D call uncertain. The CDR3 runs to 13 residues. V shed 4 bases and J shed 5 bases, with 11 bases lying between them. CDR1 is SEHNR and CDR2 is FQNEAQ in the germline V gene (reference sequence). This CDR3 is CASSSAFSYGYTF. The CDR3, as DNA: TGTGCCAGCAGCTCCGCCTTCAGTTATGGCTACACCTTC.

The table lists this clone with a few counts. The genes are TRBV30 and TRBJ1-6; D is possibly TRBD1 (5 bases). The CDR3 consists of 16 residues. CDR1 GTSNPN and CDR2 SVGIG come from the germline V gene (reference sequence). Trimming left V 3 bases short and J 0 bases short, with 12 bases between. This CDR3 reads CAWRSDISSYNSPLHF. The CDR3 region has the DNA TGTGCCTGGAGGTCGGACATTAGCTCCTATAATTCACCCCTCCACTTT.

This clone came up once. The chain links TRBV15 to TRBJ1-5; TRBD1 might be the D (5 bases). Deletions cut 0 bases from V and 2 bases from J, with 11 bases between. The CDR3 sequence is 16 residues long. Germline values: CDR1 LNHNV, CDR2 YYDKDF (reference sequence). The CDR3: CATSRDLGAGNQPQHF. The CDR3 DNA sequence: TGTGCCACCAGCAGAGATCTTGGGGCCGGCAATCAGCCCCAGCATTTT.

The V call is TRBV30, the J call TRBJ1-5; D is uncertain. Trimming stripped 0 bases from V and 4 bases from J, with 10 bases between. CDR1 is GTSNPN and CDR2 is SVGIG in the germline V gene (reference sequence). The CDR3 totals 14 residues. This CDR3 reads CAWSVPRLNQPQHF. The CDR3 DNA follows: TGTGCCTGGAGTGTACCCAGGCTTAATCAGCCCCAGCATTTT. Full variable domain (rest looked up from reference TRBV30 and TRBJ1-5): SQTIHQWPATLVQPVGSPLSLECTVEGTSNPNLYWYRQAAGRGLQLLFYSVGIGQISSEVPQNLSASRPQDRQFILSSKKLLLSDSGFYLCAWSVPRLNQPQHFGDGTRLSIL.

This chain connects TRBV6-2 or TRBV6-3 to TRBJ2-7; TRBD2 is a possible D gene (5 bases). The CDR3 extends over 17 amino acids. The V gene's germline CDR1 is MNHEY and CDR2 SVGEGT. Deletions cut 2 bases from V and 4 bases from J, with 21 bases between. The CDR3 nucleotides are TGTGCCAGCAGTTACCGTAGGTTTACGGGGAGATTGTACGAGCAGTACTTC. Translated, it gives CASSYRRFTGRLYEQYF.

The chain couples TRBV19 to TRBJ1-3, with TRBD1 as a possible D gene (5 bases). Deletions cut 10 bases from V and 0 bases from J, with 13 bases between. Germline CDR1 reads LNHDA; CDR2 reads SQIVND (reference sequence). CDR3 size: 14 residues. The CDR3: CATSSRVSGNTIYF. CDR3 bases: TGTGCCACCTCCTCCAGGGTCTCTGGAAACACCATATATTTT.

In its sample, this clone was seen a few times. The chain has TRBV18 and TRBJ1-6; maybe TRBD1 (6 bases). V lost 5 bases, J lost 10 bases, and 9 bases lay in between. The CDR3 consists of 12 residues. CDR1 KGHSH and CDR2 LQKENI come from the germline V gene. The CDR3 coding sequence is TGTGCCAGCTCAACAGGGAAATCACCCCTCCACTTT. Amino acid sequence: CASSTGKSPLHF.

CDR3 sequence reads: CASSIGANYGYTF. The CDR3 DNA reads as TGTGCCAGCAGTATCGGTGCTAACTATGGCTACACCTTC. The chain uses TRBV7-9 and TRBJ1-2, with unresolved D. The CDR3 runs 13 residues. Between the trimmed V and J ends, which lost 6 bases and 0 bases, there was a span of 8 bases. The germline gives CDR1 SEHNR, CDR2 FQNEAQ (reference sequence).

The rearrangement uses TRBV18 and TRBJ2-1, with D possibly TRBD1 on 6 matching bases. CDR1 and CDR2 from the germline V gene are KGHSH and LQKENI. The CDR3 spans 13 residues. With 10 bases removed from V and 7 bases from J, the gap between germline ends came to 17 bases. The CDR3 DNA is TGTGCCACCGGAGACAGGTTGAGTAATGAGCAGTTCTTC. It encodes CATGDRLSNEQFF.

V gene TRBV5-6 combines with J gene TRBJ2-3; 9 bases map to TRBD1. V trimming: 3 bases; J trimming: 4 bases; junction bases outside the gene matches: 9. The germline CDR1 and CDR2 sequences are SGHDT and YYEEEE. CDR3 length: 16 amino acids. Here the CDR3 reads CASSYQTGGGSDTQYF. The DNA of the CDR3 is TGTGCCAGCAGCTACCAGACAGGGGGAGGGTCAGATACGCAGTATTTT.

This clone has just one count. The CDR3 loop is CASIRQGAYYGYTF. CDR3 nucleotide sequence: TGTGCCAGCATTCGACAGGGGGCCTACTATGGCTACACCTTC. This chain links TRBV11-3 with TRBJ1-2; the match to TRBD1 covers 10 bases. CDR3 length: 14 amino acids. V gave up 7 bases and J gave up 3 bases; unmatched junction bases: 5. Germline CDR1 is SGHNT and CDR2 is YENEEA.

This chain joins TRBV7-2 and TRBJ1-3, with D possibly being TRBD1 (6 bases). In germline, CDR1 is SGHTA, CDR2 FQGNSA. CDR3 length: 13 residues. The V end lost 5 bases, the J end lost 7 bases, and 12 bases lay between the germline ends. The CDR3 spells CASSAHQGNTIYF. The CDR3 DNA reads TGTGCCAGCAGCGCCCACCAGGGGAACACCATATATTTT.

This chain joins TRBV5-1 and TRBJ2-1; 7 nucleotides line up with TRBD1. Trimming took 4 bases from V and 7 from J; bases not matched to a gene: 5. Germline lookup yields CDR1 SGHRS and CDR2 YFSETQ. CDR3 size: 13 residues. The CDR3 sequence is CASSRTGLNEQFF. The CDR3 nucleotides are TGCGCCAGCAGCCGGACAGGCTTGAATGAGCAGTTCTTC.

About this clone: A far larger clone is only one base removed, so a read error is likely. The chain links TRBV7-3 to TRBJ2-2, with a possible D match to TRBD1 (6 bases). V gave up 2 bases and J gave up 5 bases, with 6 bases separating them. The length of the CDR3 is 13 residues. Germline CDR1 reads SGHTA; CDR2 reads FQGTGA. Here the CDR3 DNA reads TGTGCCAGCAGCTTACAGGGGACCGGGGAGCTGTTTTTT. Translation: CASSLQGTGELFF.

This chain connects TRBV7-9 to TRBJ2-1; no clear D. Trimming took off 2 bases at V and 10 bases at J, with 6 bases between the two ends. The germline gives CDR1 SEHNR, CDR2 FQNEAQ (reference sequence). The CDR3 sequence is 11 residues long. This CDR3 is CASSLQAEQFF. In DNA form, the CDR3 reads TGTGCCAGCAGCTTACAGGCGGAGCAGTTCTTC. Together with reference TRBV7-9 and TRBJ2-1, the CDR3 gives the full variable domain: DTGVSQNPRHKITKRGQNVTFRCDPISEHNRLYWYRQTLGQGPEFLTYFQNEAQLEKSRLLSDRFSAERPKGSFSTLEIQRTEQGDSAMYLCASSLQAEQFFGPGTRLTVL.

This rearrangement joins TRBV19 to TRBJ1-4, with TRBD1 matching 10 bases. This CDR3 spans 16 amino acids. Germline CDR1 and CDR2: LNHDA and SQIVND (reference sequence). V shed 1 base and J 3 bases; nucleotides not matched to a gene: 2. Written as DNA, the CDR3 is TGTGCCAGTAGTATAGGGGGACAGGGGCCTAATGAAAAACTGTTTTTT. Translating it yields CASSIGGQGPNEKLFF.